Sequencing of this T cell receptor (beta chain) was carried out in a study of blood T cell repertoires in COVID-19. Germline lookup yields CDR1 SGHTS and CDR2 YDEGEE. The CDR3 extends over 14 amino acids. Trimming pared 0 bases from V and 5 bases from J, leaving 9 bases between. This table comes from immunoSEQ multiplex PCR, and its TCRdb copy is limited to in-frame clones, with some not included. Here the sample spans roughly 160,000 clones, approximately 85% being singletons. The chain employs TRBV5-8 and TRBJ2-1; TRBD2 is a possible D gene (5 bases). The TCR sequence derives from a woman aged 80 or over with COVID-19, enrolled during active disease. The sample taken for sequencing was peripheral blood. The CDR3 loop is CASSLGLAHNEQFF. In nucleotides, the CDR3 is TGTGCCAGCAGCTTGGGGCTAGCCCACAATGAGCAGTTCTTC.